The clone carrying this T cell receptor beta chain was seen a handful of times. Its antigen remains unidentified. Germline is not matched at one junction end, which may reflect a read error. The entry originates in a study of T cells in Graves' hyperthyroidism and ophthalmopathy. Study-level points and caveats: Within blood appeared most thyroid clonotypes that had expanded above 0.001.

From germline, CDR1 is LNHDA and CDR2 SQIVND (reference sequence). There are 15 residues in the CDR3. Researchers amplified the TCR beta CDR3 regions from RNA transcripts. During a first-round RT-PCR of the TCR CDR3, the HTBI primer set was used. From the multiplex PCR reads, TCRdb called clonotypes with MiXCR, one entry per CDR3 protein. The sample gives under 200,000 distinct CDR3 sequences, 9.4% of which show up once; approximately 20% is in the top ten. Patients were aged 18 to 65, had disease duration under 2 months, and had newly diagnosed hyperthyroidism. Clinical symptoms, serum thyroxine and TRAb, thyroid ultrasound and orbital computed tomography together formed the diagnostic basis.

V usage is TRBV19 and J usage is TRBJ1-3; 7 bases line up with TRBD1. Input material: blood. The TCR comes from a woman between 18 and 29 years old with Graves' hyperthyroidism that later progressed to Graves' ophthalmopathy. The CDR3 DNA sequence: TGTGCCAGTAGTGTAGACAGGGCCTCTGGAAACACCATATATTTT. Protein: CASSVDRASGNTIYF.